Included here is one TCR beta chain sequence, with context. The antigen it binds to is not known. Base qualities are not provided; no much larger clone lies one nucleotide away. The data are from a study of cytomegalovirus exposure and HLA in healthy donors (dated by TCRdb to the late 2010s). Study-wide context: In an earlier analysis of some 550 of the donors, 250 to 350 Gb of sequence data and some 120 million unique TCR beta sequences from roughly 180 million T cells were reported. An early release that covered 500 to 800 HLA-typed donors contained approximately 300 gigabases of sequencing data and tens of millions of unique TCR sequences. Among the roughly 430 genotyped donors, around 81% belonged to the genetic ancestry cluster associated with self-reported Caucasian donors. The study aimed to test whether signatures of past pathogen exposure could be identified by cataloging public T cell receptors. Using immunosequencing, the study profiled T cell repertoires from about 620 subjects and related those repertoires to cytomegalovirus serostatus. A separate validation cohort of some 130 different subjects was used in addition to the roughly 700-subject first cohort. To predict cytomegalovirus infection status, the study combined high-throughput TCR immunosequencing, statistical association of individual TCRs with disease status, and machine learning. A later analysis re-examined previously published TCR beta repertoires from more than 600 donors and added high-resolution HLA genotyping to investigate patterns of TCR occurrence. Rather than drawing on any new phenotypic data, the later analysis identified candidate immune exposures from TCR beta sequences and the way those sequences occurred across donors. To decide whether each TCR beta V gene segment behaved as functional or pseudogenic, an earlier analysis of some 600 of the donors relied on high-throughput TCR beta sequencing. Donor age, sex, ethnicity and CMV serostatus were compiled together with the repertoire data. Genome-wide SNP genotypes for about 65% of the roughly 670 donors were used in a later genetic analysis, which treated that subset as a discovery cohort. All discovery cohort repertoires had been generated on a single sequencing platform. HLA typing covered class I and class II loci at four-digit resolution. Typing coverage differed by locus: A, B, C, DRB1 and DQB1 were typed in roughly 629-640 donors, DQA1 in roughly 500, DPA1 in 600 to 610, and DPB1 in 450 to 480. Four to six DR-DQ haplotypes were handled as single units for association and clustering because linkage in the cohort was strong. Among some 410 genotyped donors of the cohort, an average of around 250,000 unique TCR beta nucleotide sequences was sequenced per donor, of which about 18% were non-productive.

The protocol used for the library was the immunoSEQ multiplex PCR assay. The multiplex PCR relied on a mix of 60 forward primers for TCR Vbeta segments and 13 reverse primers for TCR Jbeta segments. The CDR3 region of rearranged TCR beta genes was amplified from genomic DNA with a multiplex PCR assay. The amplified TCR beta libraries were sequenced on the Illumina HiSeq System as 87-base-pair reads. The paper's data handling went like this. A later analysis tallied roughly 78 million unique TCR beta chains across the roughly 610 repertoires, and about 10 million of those chains were shared by two or more donors. To remove PCR and sequencing errors, raw reads were error-corrected and collapsed into unique sequences using a nearest-neighbor algorithm that merged closely related sequences. To assign V, D and J gene segments, CDR3 sequences were aligned to IMGT reference sequences. For a sequence to be retained, a match of at least six nucleotides to both a V gene segment and a J gene segment was required. A rearrangement counted as productive if the CDR3 had no stop codons and remained in frame with V and J, and every other rearrangement counted as non-productive. Following IMGT convention, CDR3 was defined as the stretch from the second conserved V-encoded cysteine up to the conserved J-encoded phenylalanine. In an earlier analysis of around 540 of the donors, sequences lacking an unambiguous match to a single V gene segment were excluded. In an earlier analysis of approximately 550 of the donors, V segments were called functional above 56.7% productive rearrangements and were called segregating when the between-donor standard deviation exceeded 5%. A statistical classification framework was built for diagnosing cytomegalovirus status from the catalog of TCR beta chain sequences. V and J gene assignment, in a later analysis, came from comparing TCR nucleotide sequences with IMGT/GENE-DB human TR gene sequences. A later analysis assigned CDR3 sequences and most-parsimonious VDJ recombination scenarios with the TCRdist pipeline. In a later analysis, each TCR beta chain was defined by its CDR3 amino acid sequence together with its V-gene family, and reads without a unique V-gene family were excluded. A later analysis removed 550 to 700 highly shared, low-generation-probability nucleotide sequences to deal with suspected cross-contamination and a sequencing artifact. In a later analysis, a clonal expansion index was calculated for each public chain from normalized within-repertoire ranks of inferred template counts. Generation probabilities in a later analysis came from a VDJ recombination model fitted to out-of-frame rearrangements, and those results were checked against IGoR. In a later analysis, TCR-TCR, TCR-HLA and TCR-CMV co-occurrence was scored with hypergeometric tests, and a repertoire-size bias correction was applied to TCR pairs. A later analysis estimated false discovery rates by permuting HLA or CMV assignments 20 times. A later analysis grouped co-occurring TCRs with DBSCAN, adding TCRdist sequence similarity when clustering within HLA-allele-positive subsets. Repertoires with fewer than 30,000 or more than 120,000 public chains were left out of co-occurrence clustering, as were about five repertoires with anomalous nucleotide sharing. TCRdb retrieved this table from immuneACCESS and kept in-frame rearrangements only. Not all clones are present; in checked studies, unresolved V genes account for under half, and no reason is known for the remainder. V and J calls and clone size are those listed in that table; D and trimming were worked out from the DNA. The sample data list roughly 180,000 clones, and under 80% of these were observed just once. Clones ranked in the top ten supply approximately 13% of the sample.

General conclusions and limits of the study: In both the original and validation cohorts, the classifier was reported to diagnose cytomegalovirus status with high specificity and sensitivity. The earlier analysis of a few hundred of the donors excluded approximately 17 rarely observed V segments, including chromosome 9 orphons, because counts were too low. In a later analysis, several top co-occurrence clusters were reported to appear linked to parvovirus B19, influenza, CMV and Epstein-Barr virus. The authors suggested that the approach could potentially be extended to other disease states and immunological phenotypes. Because HLA typing was missing for some donors at each locus, association tests included only the typed subset. According to a later analysis, TCR association rates differed among HLA loci, with DRB1 alleles showing the most associated TCRs and HLA-C alleles showing the fewest. Some IMGT-functional V segments, including TRBV6-2 and TRBV6-3, could not be told apart with the 87-base-pair reads, so those segments were excluded. When HLA alleles, especially DR and DQ, strongly co-occurred, attributing TCR associations to individual alleles was difficult. The study listed over 150 TCR beta chains as associated with cytomegalovirus. In vitro tests confirmed that a few of the cytomegalovirus-associated TCR beta chains recognize cytomegalovirus antigens. An earlier analysis of around 540 of the donors showed that most TCR beta V segments appeared in productive rearrangements either about 90% or about 30% of the time, which broadly matched IMGT annotations. Most CMV-associated TCR beta chains appeared to be HLA-restricted in a later analysis, and the HLA associations seemed to be driven largely by CMV exposure. The sequencing pipeline was judged likely to have produced a cluster of highly shared sequence variants as a technical artifact. Only TCR beta chains were sequenced in this cohort, and the absence of alpha or paired-chain data limited detectable features. Correlated functional status among segregating V segments might be attributable to linkage disequilibrium, but an unknown experimental factor could not be ruled out. In a later analysis, HLA-associated TCR beta chains showed more clonal expansion and lower generation probabilities than non-associated chains that were equally common. V-gene and J-gene trimming of TCR beta chains was associated with a missense DCLRE1C variant in a later genetic analysis, and the association was replicated in an independent cohort. According to a later genetic analysis, donors in an Asian-associated ancestry cluster had fewer N-insertions in productive TCRs than the roughly 700-donor mean. Presence/absence analyses assumed roughly uniform sequencing depth across donors, an assumption that may not hold. In a later analysis, more than 15,000 TCR beta sequences were associated with specific HLA alleles at a false discovery rate of 0.05. Across donors, most TCR sequences were observed very rarely, whereas some public TCRs were present in many individuals. CMV serostatus was the only immune exposure information available for the cohort. A further reported finding was that TCR beta sequences accurately predicted the HLA-A and HLA-B alleles for most subjects in the first cohort.

In total, approximately 610 healthy bone marrow donors made up the cohort. Cohort members were all nominally healthy when sampled, although unrecorded immune exposures were likely present. The donor was CMV seropositive and was included in the group of 250 to 350 seropositive cohort members. Every donor gave a peripheral blood sample, and the peripheral blood mononuclear cells from that sample were used for TCR beta sequencing. Genomic DNA was extracted from the blood cell samples with the Qiagen DNeasy Blood Extraction Kit. The junction carries 16 bases between V and J, which are trimmed by 1 base and 0 bases respectively. The germline V gene gives CDR1 as MGHRA and CDR2 as YSYEKL. Inclusive of the bounding cysteine and phenylalanine, the CDR3 is 17 residues long. Only the CDR3 DNA is retained, 51 bases long and in frame from the first base.

This TCR was sampled from a woman aged 45 to 65 in good health and CMV-seropositive. Material: PBMCs. The chain links TRBV4-1 with TRBJ2-7; TRBD2 is a possible D gene, resting on 6 matching bases. The sequenced DNA is TGCGCCAGCAGCCAAGGCGTAGTAATGACTAGCTCCTACGAGCAGTACTTC. This is translated as CASSQGVVMTSSYEQYF.